The next 30 T cell receptor beta chains were all read from a single sample in a study of blood T cell repertoires in COVID-19. Libraries were prepared by immunoSEQ multiplex PCR; TCRdb keeps only in-frame clonotypes and omits some of them. The sample records around 220,000 clones, 65% to 90% being singletons. The sequenced material came from peripheral blood. The origin of the receptors is a human donor in a cohort sampled during active COVID-19.

V and J are TRBV7-2 and TRBJ1-2; TRBD1 aligns across 7 bases. This CDR3 region has 13 residues. V lost 0 bases to trimming and J lost 8 bases; unmatched junction nucleotides: 3. In germline, CDR1 is SGHTA, CDR2 FQGNSA. The CDR3 DNA is TGTGCCAGCAGCTTAGCTTCAGGGGGGGGCTACACCTTC. Translation gives CASSLASGGGYTF. Drawing the rest from reference TRBV7-2 and TRBJ1-2, the complete variable domain is GAGVSQSPSNKVTEKGKDVELRCDPISGHTALYWYRQSLGQGLEFLIYFQGNSAPDKSGLPSDRFSAERTGGSVSTLTIQRTQQEDSAVYLCASSLASGGGYTFGSGTRLTVV.

The chain combines TRBV7-2 with TRBJ2-7; 11 bases fit TRBD2. The V and J ends lost 6 bases and 1 base, in that order; junction bases with no gene match: 8. The germline V gene has CDR1 SGHTA and CDR2 FQGNSA. The CDR3 sequence is 16 residues long. CDR3: CASRRTGTSGSYEQYF. In nucleotides, the CDR3 is TGTGCCAGCAGAAGGACCGGGACTAGCGGATCCTACGAGCAGTACTTC.

The V gene is TRBV5-1, the J gene TRBJ2-7; 10 bases agree with TRBD1. CDR1 is SGHRS, CDR2 YFSETQ, per germline. Trimming at V came to 1 base and at J to 4 bases, leaving 11 bases not matched to a gene. This CDR3 has 17 amino acids. The CDR3 DNA sequence: TGCGCCAGCAGCTTGACTACTCCCCCGGGACAGGGGTACGAGCAGTACTTC. Translating it yields CASSLTTPPGQGYEQYF.

The chain uses TRBV6-6 and TRBJ2-1, with 11 nucleotides matching TRBD2. The CDR3 loop spans 18 amino acids. V lost 5 bases and J lost 4; bases outside the gene matches: 13. Germline lookup yields CDR1 MNHNY and CDR2 SVGAGI (reference sequence). CDR3 in amino acids: CASSHAGTSGLFYNEQFF. The CDR3 DNA reads as TGTGCCAGCAGTCACGCCGGGACTAGCGGCCTATTTTACAATGAGCAGTTCTTC.

The chain joins TRBV5-1 to TRBJ2-5; D unclear. Germline-derived CDR1 and CDR2 are SGHRS and YFSETQ. The CDR3 extends over 15 amino acids. Trimming left V 0 bases short and J 1 base short, with 10 bases between. The CDR3 DNA follows: TGCGCCAGCAGCTTGGCCCCGGTTGGCCAAGAGACCCAGTACTTC. Amino acid sequence: CASSLAPVGQETQYF.

The V call is TRBV15, the J call TRBJ2-1; 7 bases line up with TRBD2. V was clipped by 0 bases and J by 6 bases; unmatched bases: 8. In germline, CDR1 is LNHNV, CDR2 YYDKDF (reference sequence). The length of the CDR3 is 16 residues. CDR3 protein: CATSREVGGRSNEQFF. CDR3 DNA: TGTGCCACCAGCAGAGAGGTTGGCGGGAGAAGCAATGAGCAGTTCTTC.

This clone came up once. Other nucleotide sequences from this sample produce the same CDR3. The gene calls are TRBV28 and TRBJ1-2; possible D gene TRBD1, 6 bases. The CDR3 loop spans 12 amino acids. Trimming shortened V by 5 bases and J by 4 bases, and 8 bases separated the two germline ends. Germline loops: CDR1 MDHEN, CDR2 SYDVKM. CDR3 nucleotide sequence: TGTGCCAGCAGTACAGGGTTCTATGGCTACACCTTC. Translation: CASSTGFYGYTF.

The rearrangement uses TRBV20-1 and TRBJ2-5, with D maybe TRBD1 (5 bases). The germline CDR1 and CDR2 sequences are DFQATT and SNEGSKA (reference sequence). The CDR3 has 11 residues. The V end lost 6 bases, the J end lost 4 bases, and 9 bases lay between the germline ends. The CDR3 DNA is TGCAGTGCCAAAAGGGGAGAGACCCAGTACTTC. Translation: CSAKRGETQYF.

This CDR3 reads CASSLAGRQRETQYF. CDR3 sequence (DNA): TGTGCCAGCAGCTTAGCGGGGAGGCAGCGAGAGACCCAGTACTTC. The V and J genes are TRBV7-9 and TRBJ2-5, with TRBD2 as a possible D gene (6 bases). V dropped 0 bases and J dropped 4 bases, with 12 bases sitting between them. The CDR3 sequence is 15 residues long. Germline V gene lookup returns CDR1 SEHNR and CDR2 FQNEAQ (reference sequence).

This clone was counted only a few times. This chain links TRBV19 with TRBJ2-3; tentative D call: TRBD1 (7 bases). Germline loops: CDR1 LNHDA, CDR2 SQIVND (reference sequence). The CDR3 covers 15 residues. V was shortened by 4 bases and J by 2 bases, with 13 bases between the two germline ends. This CDR3 reads CASSKSRGVTDTQYF. In DNA, the CDR3 is TGTGCCAGTAGTAAGTCCAGGGGGGTCACAGATACGCAGTATTTT.

This clone was picked up many times. The V call is TRBV2, the J call TRBJ2-3, with a tentative D call TRBD2 (5 bases). The CDR3 runs to 15 residues. Germline V gene data show CDR1 as SNHLY and CDR2 as FYNNEI. Trimming took 10 bases from V and 0 from J, leaving 17 bases between them. For the CDR3, the DNA is TGTGCCACCCCCTTTGAGGGCCTTAGCACAGATACGCAGTATTTT. Translating gives CATPFEGLSTDTQYF.

This chain connects TRBV11-3 to TRBJ2-7, with TRBD2 as a possible D gene (6 bases). Trimming removed 3 bases from V and 2 bases from J, with 14 bases in between. The CDR3 sequence is 15 residues long. Per germline, CDR1 SGHNT and CDR2 YENEEA. The CDR3 spells CASSLGDSSAYEQYF. DNA of the CDR3: TGTGCCAGCAGCTTGGGGGACTCCTCTGCCTACGAGCAGTACTTC.

The chain joins TRBV5-6 to TRBJ2-7; D is undetermined. The CDR3 extends over 13 amino acids. Germline V lookup: CDR1 SGHDT, CDR2 YYEEEE. Trimming removed 0 bases from V and 3 bases from J, with 7 bases in between. CDR3 in DNA: TGTGCCAGCAGCTTGGAACCAGTCTACGAGCAGTACTTC. It is translated as CASSLEPVYEQYF.

The rearrangement links TRBV7-2 to TRBJ1-5, with TRBD1 matching over 8 bases. V shed 5 bases, J shed 3 bases, and the junction held 6 bases outside the gene matches. Germline CDR1 is SGHTA and CDR2 is FQGNSA. The CDR3 runs 15 residues. The CDR3 protein is CASSQLTGDNQPQHF. The CDR3 bases are TGTGCCAGCAGCCAACTGACAGGGGACAATCAGCCCCAGCATTTT.

CDR3 coding DNA: TGTGCCAGCAGCAAAGGGGGGCTACACGGACTAGCGGGAGGGAGCTCCTACAATGAGCAGTTCTTC. Translated, it gives CASSKGGLHGLAGGSSYNEQFF. The rearrangement uses TRBV21-1 and TRBJ2-1; the D call TRBD2 from the table was never checked on the DNA. TRBV21-1 is termed a pseudogene. The CDR3 runs 22 residues.

In this sample, this clone turned up once. Other nucleotide sequences from this sample produce the same CDR3. The DNA of the CDR3 is TGTGCCAGCAGCTTGGGCAGTTCGTACGAGCAGTACTTC. The encoded protein is CASSLGSSYEQYF. This chain connects TRBV5-6 to TRBJ2-7; D not resolved. There are 13 residues in the CDR3. V dropped 0 bases and J dropped 4 bases, with 8 bases sitting between them. Looked up from germline, CDR1 is SGHDT and CDR2 is YYEEEE.

The chain employs TRBV6-2 or TRBV6-3 and TRBJ2-7; a possible D gene is TRBD1 (5 bases). Germline-derived CDR1 and CDR2 are MNHEY and SVGEGT. The CDR3 contains 15 residues. V lost 1 base and J lost 2, with 12 bases in between. The CDR3 DNA sequence: TGTGCCAGCAGTTACTTCGGCAGGGCGCCCTACGAGCAGTACTTC. Its protein product is CASSYFGRAPYEQYF.

This clone showed up just a few times. The rearrangement links TRBV18 to TRBJ2-1, with 7 positions matching TRBD1. Trimming took 3 bases from V and 4 from J; bases not matched to a gene: 9. The length of the CDR3 is 16 residues. CDR1 KGHSH and CDR2 LQKENI come from the germline V gene. CDR3 coding DNA: TGTGCCAGCTCACCGGGAAGGCCGGGACAGTACAATGAGCAGTTCTTC. Protein sequence: CASSPGRPGQYNEQFF.

The chain couples TRBV3-1 (or the pseudogene TRBV3-2) to TRBJ1-1, with D maybe TRBD1 (6 bases). The CDR3 loop spans 16 amino acids. V shed 3 bases and J shed 2 bases, with 16 bases lying between them. Per the germline V gene, CDR1 is LGHDT and CDR2 is YNNKEL (reference sequence). CDR3 protein: CASSQRTVSRNTEAFF. The DNA for the CDR3 is TGTGCCAGCAGCCAGAGGACAGTGAGCCGAAACACTGAAGCTTTCTTT.

The chain is built from TRBV6-2 or TRBV6-3 and TRBJ1-1, with TRBD1 matching over 8 bases. V lost 3 bases to trimming and J lost 8 bases; unmatched junction nucleotides: 11. The CDR3 is 15 residues long. CDR1 and CDR2 from the germline V gene are MNHEY and SVGEGT. The CDR3 here is CASSYKGQGAAEAFF. The CDR3, as DNA: TGTGCCAGCAGTTATAAGGGGCAGGGGGCGGCCGAAGCTTTCTTT.

The chain couples TRBV6-2 or TRBV6-3 to TRBJ2-1; weak D call: TRBD2 (6 bases). This CDR3 has 14 amino acids. V lost 4 bases and J lost 6, with 13 bases in between. Germline CDR1 and CDR2: MNHEY and SVGEGT. CDR3 DNA sequence: TGTGCCAGCAGTTGGCTAGCGCCCTCCAATGAGCAGTTCTTC. Translating it yields CASSWLAPSNEQFF.

The chain employs TRBV6-6 and TRBJ1-3; no clear D. The V end lost 8 bases, the J end lost 0 bases, and 11 bases lay between the germline ends. Germline values: CDR1 MNHNY, CDR2 SVGAGI (reference sequence). This CDR3 has 14 amino acids. CDR3 amino acids: CASSSTVSGNTIYF. CDR3 nucleotides: TGTGCCAGCTCATCCACTGTCTCTGGAAACACCATATATTTT.

This chain uses TRBV19 with TRBJ1-1; 11 bases are shared with TRBD1. CDR3 length equals 16 residues. V shed 6 bases and J 1 base; nucleotides not matched to a gene: 7. The germline gives CDR1 LNHDA, CDR2 SQIVND (reference sequence). Here the CDR3 reads CASSPGQGVRNTEAFF. CDR3 coding DNA: TGTGCCAGTAGCCCGGGACAGGGGGTGAGGAACACTGAAGCTTTCTTT.

The CDR3 sequence: CASRSTGADGNTIYF. The CDR3 DNA sequence: TGTGCCAGCAGATCTACAGGGGCTGATGGAAACACCATATATTTT. The rearrangement links TRBV2 to TRBJ1-3; TRBD1 agrees at 7 bases. The germline gives CDR1 SNHLY, CDR2 FYNNEI. This CDR3 has 15 residues. The V gene end was trimmed by 6 bases and the J gene end by 3 bases; junction bases not matched to a gene: 8.

The chain employs TRBV18 and TRBJ1-2; D ambiguous. This CDR3 has 13 residues. V was cut by 2 bases and J by 3 bases, with 7 bases left in between. Germline V gene sequence: CDR1 KGHSH, CDR2 LQKENI. This CDR3 reads CASSPNRDYGYTF. DNA for the CDR3: TGTGCCAGCTCACCAAATCGGGACTATGGCTACACCTTC.

The rearrangement links TRBV7-8 to TRBJ1-2; 9 positions match TRBD1. Trimming cost V 2 bases and J 6 bases; bases outside gene matches: 4. The CDR3 is 14 residues long. CDR1 is SGHVS and CDR2 is FQNEAQ in the germline V gene. CDR3 sequence: CASSLTGTGHGYTF. CDR3 DNA: TGTGCCAGCAGCTTAACCGGGACAGGGCATGGCTACACCTTC.

On this clone itself: A much larger clone differs by one base, so this may be a read error. J is TRBJ2-1 and V is TRBV7-3, with 13 nucleotides matching TRBD2. Germline trimming cut 5 bases from V and 3 bases from J; bases unmatched to any gene: 1. This CDR3 contains 15 residues. Germline loops: CDR1 SGHTA, CDR2 FQGTGA. CDR3 loop: CASSRTSGSYNEQFF. As DNA, the CDR3 is TGTGCCAGCAGCCGGACTAGCGGGAGCTACAATGAGCAGTTCTTC.

This chain joins TRBV10-3 and TRBJ2-2; maybe TRBD2 (6 bases). Trimming removed 5 bases from V and 2 bases from J, with 9 bases in between. The V gene's germline CDR1 is ENHRY and CDR2 SYGVKD. The length of the CDR3 is 14 residues. The CDR3 DNA reads TGTGCCATCAGTTCTAGCGAAAACACCGGGGAGCTGTTTTTT. Residues: CAISSSENTGELFF.

The CDR3 coding sequence is TGTGCCAGCAGTTACTCATCCGGGAGCTCCTACAATGAGCAGTTCTTC. It translates to CASSYSSGSSYNEQFF. The V gene is TRBV6-5, the J gene TRBJ2-1; possibly TRBD2 for D (6 bases). Germline CDR1 is MNHEY and CDR2 is SVGAGI. V was shortened by 0 bases and J by 0 bases, with 9 bases between the two germline ends. This CDR3 contains 16 residues.

V usage is TRBV5-1 and J usage is TRBJ2-7; 10 bases agree with TRBD1. Trimming took 3 bases from V and 2 from J; bases not matched to a gene: 17. This CDR3 contains 19 residues. Germline loops: CDR1 SGHRS, CDR2 YFSETQ. The DNA for the CDR3 is TGCGCCAGCAGCTCCGACAGGGGGCGCTCAGGCGGGAGAACCTACGAGCAGTACTTC. It specifies CASSSDRGRSGGRTYEQYF.